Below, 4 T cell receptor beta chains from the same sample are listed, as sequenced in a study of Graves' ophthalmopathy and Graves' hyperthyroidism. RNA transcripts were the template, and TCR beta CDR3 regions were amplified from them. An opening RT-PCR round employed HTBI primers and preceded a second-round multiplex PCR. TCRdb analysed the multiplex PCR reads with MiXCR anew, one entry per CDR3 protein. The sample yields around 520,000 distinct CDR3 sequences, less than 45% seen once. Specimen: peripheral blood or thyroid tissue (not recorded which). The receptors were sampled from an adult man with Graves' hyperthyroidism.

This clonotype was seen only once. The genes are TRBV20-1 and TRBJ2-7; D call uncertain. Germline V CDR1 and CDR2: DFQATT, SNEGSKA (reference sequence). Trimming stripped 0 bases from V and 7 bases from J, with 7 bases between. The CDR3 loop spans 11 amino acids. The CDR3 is CSARDPAEQYF. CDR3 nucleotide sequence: TGCAGTGCTAGAGATCCGGCGGAGCAGTACTTC.

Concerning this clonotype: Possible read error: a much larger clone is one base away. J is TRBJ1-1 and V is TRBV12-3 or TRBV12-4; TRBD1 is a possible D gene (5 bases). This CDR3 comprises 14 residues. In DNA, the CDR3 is TGTGTCAGCAGTCCGGCAGGGAGGGACACTGAAGCTTTCTTT. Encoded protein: CVSSPAGRDTEAFF.

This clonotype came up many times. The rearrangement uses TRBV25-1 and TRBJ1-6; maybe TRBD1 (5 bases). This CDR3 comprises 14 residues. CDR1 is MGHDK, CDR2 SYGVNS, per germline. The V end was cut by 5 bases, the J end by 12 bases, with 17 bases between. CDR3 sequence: CASSPDGASGPLHF. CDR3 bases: TGTGCCAGCAGTCCAGACGGGGCCTCGGGACCCCTCCACTTT.

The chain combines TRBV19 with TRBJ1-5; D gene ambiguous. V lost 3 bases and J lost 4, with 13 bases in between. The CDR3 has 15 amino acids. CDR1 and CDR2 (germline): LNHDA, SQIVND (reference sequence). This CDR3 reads CASSIFSAENQPQHF. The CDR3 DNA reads TGTGCCAGTAGTATCTTTTCGGCAGAAAATCAGCCCCAGCATTTT.